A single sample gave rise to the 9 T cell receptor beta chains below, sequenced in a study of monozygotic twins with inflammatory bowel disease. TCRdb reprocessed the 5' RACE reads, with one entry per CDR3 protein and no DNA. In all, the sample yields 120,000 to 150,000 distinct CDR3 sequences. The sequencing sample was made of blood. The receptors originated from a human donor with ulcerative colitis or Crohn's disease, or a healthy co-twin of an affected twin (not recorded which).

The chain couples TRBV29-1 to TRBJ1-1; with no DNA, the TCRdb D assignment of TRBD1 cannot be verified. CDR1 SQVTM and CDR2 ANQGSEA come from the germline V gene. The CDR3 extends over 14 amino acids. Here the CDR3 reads CSVGAGGQNTEAFF.

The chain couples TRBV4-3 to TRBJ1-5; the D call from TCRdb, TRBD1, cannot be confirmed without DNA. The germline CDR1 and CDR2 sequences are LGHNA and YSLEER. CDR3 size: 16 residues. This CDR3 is CASSQSTGHSNQPQHF.

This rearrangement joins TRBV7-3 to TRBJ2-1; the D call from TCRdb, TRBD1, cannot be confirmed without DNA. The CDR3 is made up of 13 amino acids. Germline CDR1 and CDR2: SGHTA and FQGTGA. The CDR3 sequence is CASSSTGADEQFF.

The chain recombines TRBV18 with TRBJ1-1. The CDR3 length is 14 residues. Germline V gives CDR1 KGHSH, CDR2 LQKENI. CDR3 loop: CASSPVPSNTEAFF.

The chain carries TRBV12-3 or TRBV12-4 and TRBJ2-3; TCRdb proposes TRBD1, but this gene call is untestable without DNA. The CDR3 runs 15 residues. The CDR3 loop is CASSLGGGNTDTQYF.

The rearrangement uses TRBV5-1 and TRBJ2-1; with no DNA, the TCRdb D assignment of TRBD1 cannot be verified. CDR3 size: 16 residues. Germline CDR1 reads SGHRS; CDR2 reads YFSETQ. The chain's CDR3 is CASSLDGQGAGNEQFF.

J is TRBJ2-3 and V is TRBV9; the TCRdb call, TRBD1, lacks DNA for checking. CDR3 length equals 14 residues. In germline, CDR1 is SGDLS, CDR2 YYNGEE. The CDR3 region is CASSADSTTDTQYF. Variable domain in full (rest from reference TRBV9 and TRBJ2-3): DSGVTQTPKHLITATGQRVTLRCSPRSGDLSVYWYQQSLDQGLQFLIQYYNGEERAKGNILERFSAQQFPDLHSELNLSSLELGDSALYFCASSADSTTDTQYFGPGTRLTVL.

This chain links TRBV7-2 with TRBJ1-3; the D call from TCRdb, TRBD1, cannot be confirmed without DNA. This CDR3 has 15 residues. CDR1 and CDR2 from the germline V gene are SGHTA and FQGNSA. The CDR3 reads CASSLGGKWGNTIYF.

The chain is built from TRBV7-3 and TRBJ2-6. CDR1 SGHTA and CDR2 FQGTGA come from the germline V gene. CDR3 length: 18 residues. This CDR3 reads CASSLRPSTSSGANVLTF.